A selection of T cell receptor beta chains follows, all from one sample in a study of blood T cell repertoires in COVID-19. Profiled with immunoSEQ multiplex PCR; TCRdb holds only in-frame clones, not every one. The table has over 200,000 clones, around 90% seen once; the top ten hold approximately 11%. Specimen: PBMCs or T cells enriched from blood (not recorded which). The receptors come from a man aged 30 to 39 who had recovered from COVID-19. Each CDR3 is given with its conserved first and last residue. The D gene is left open where the match is weak. Only some rows state a clone size, as once, few, many or a class for expanded clones.

cdr3_aa | cdr3_nt | v_call | d_call | j_call | clone_size
CAWSVSGGPYEQYF | TGTGCCTGGAGTGTTTCGGGGGGCCCCTACGAGCAGTACTTC | TRBV30 | - | TRBJ2-7 | -
CASSSTTAYGYTF | TGTGCCAGCAGTTCAACGACAGCCTATGGCTACACCTTC | TRBV6-5 | - | TRBJ1-2 | once
CASSGQTYGYTF | TGTGCCAGCAGTGGACAGACCTATGGCTACACCTTC | TRBV12-3/TRBV12-4 | - | TRBJ1-2 | -
CATEPRQGWGTEAFF | TGTGCCACCGAGCCACGACAGGGATGGGGCACTGAAGCTTTCTTT | TRBV6-6 | TRBD1 | TRBJ1-1 | -
CASSYTGLELFF | TGTGCCAGCAGTTATACAGGGTTAGAACTGTTTTTT | TRBV28 | - | TRBJ1-4 | medium-sized
CASSDRQGNLNTGELFF | TGTGCCAGCAGCGATAGACAGGGAAATCTGAACACCGGGGAGCTGTTTTTT | TRBV9 | TRBD1 | TRBJ2-2 | -
CAWTPMGGATNEKLFF | TGTGCCTGGACCCCCATGGGAGGAGCAACTAATGAAAAACTGTTTTTT | TRBV30 | - | TRBJ1-4 | -
CASSDSAGSYNEQFF | TGTGCCAGCAGTGACTCAGCGGGCTCCTACAATGAGCAGTTCTTC | TRBV6-4 | - | TRBJ2-1 | many
CASSQLRGQEFF | TGTGCCAGCAGCCAATTGCGGGGTCAGGAGTTCTTC | TRBV3-1/TRBV3-2 | - | TRBJ2-1 | -
CASSLVGGGRNEQFF | TGTGCCAGCAGCTTAGTAGGCGGGGGGCGTAATGAGCAGTTCTTC | TRBV7-2 | TRBD2 | TRBJ2-1 | -
CASSQFTGTGDYEQYF | TGTGCCAGCAGCCAATTCACCGGGACAGGAGACTACGAGCAGTACTTC | TRBV11-3 | TRBD1 | TRBJ2-7 | -
CASSQVGSTYGYTF | TGTGCCAGCAGCCAAGTTGGCAGTACGTATGGCTACACCTTC | TRBV3-1/TRBV3-2 | - | TRBJ1-2 | -
CASRVGQFYGYTF | TGTGCCAGCAGAGTGGGACAGTTCTATGGCTACACCTTC | TRBV6-5 | TRBD1 | TRBJ1-2 | -
CASRGLEGTEAFF | TGTGCCAGCAGAGGACTTGAGGGTACTGAAGCTTTCTTT | TRBV12-3/TRBV12-4 | - | TRBJ1-1 | -
CASSSRSNSNYGYTF | TGTGCCAGCAGCTCCCGGTCCAATTCAAACTATGGCTACACCTTC | TRBV3-1/TRBV3-2 | - | TRBJ1-2 | -
CASSHPAKRGTEAFF | TGTGCCAGCAGCCACCCGGCGAAACGGGGGACTGAAGCTTTCTTT | TRBV16 | - | TRBJ1-1 | -
CASFEEYGYTF | TGTGCCAGCTTCGAGGAGTATGGCTACACCTTC | TRBV25-1 | - | TRBJ1-2 | -
CASSPSGANQPQHF | TGTGCCAGCTCACCGTCAGGGGCCAATCAGCCCCAGCATTTT | TRBV18 | - | TRBJ1-5 | once
CASSQDVGRDNQPQHF | TGCGCCAGCAGCCAAGATGTTGGTAGAGACAATCAGCCCCAGCATTTT | TRBV4-1 | - | TRBJ1-5 | -
CASSMRPGQGKSPLHF | TGTGCCAGTAGTATGAGGCCGGGACAGGGGAAGTCACCCCTCCACTTT | TRBV19 | TRBD1 | TRBJ1-6 | -
CASSRQGANTEAFF | TGTGCCAGCAGTCGACAGGGGGCTAACACTGAAGCTTTCTTT | TRBV3-1/TRBV3-2 | TRBD1 | TRBJ1-1 | -
CASRSGSRDGYTF | TGTGCCAGCAGGTCAGGGTCCCGGGATGGCTACACCTTC | TRBV12-3/TRBV12-4 | - | TRBJ1-2 | -
CASSQGQFWAHSPLHF | TGTGCCAGTAGTCAAGGACAGTTTTGGGCTCATTCACCCCTCCACTTT | TRBV19 | - | TRBJ1-6 | -
CASSPIGGNTEAFF | TGTGCCAGCAGCCCTATAGGGGGAAACACTGAAGCTTTCTTT | TRBV7-8 | - | TRBJ1-1 | -
CASSTDRDRVEGNTEAFF | TGTGCCAGTAGTACTGATCGGGACAGGGTAGAGGGCAACACTGAAGCTTTCTTT | TRBV19 | TRBD1 | TRBJ1-1 | -
CSVALAASYEQYF | TGCAGCGTTGCTCTAGCGGCCTCCTACGAGCAGTACTTC | TRBV29-1 | TRBD2 | TRBJ2-7 | -
CASRQGTSGSPSSF | TGTGCCAGCAGACAAGGGACTAGCGGGAGCCCCAGTTCTTTC | TRBV27 | TRBD2 | TRBJ2-7 | -
CASSEAQGAAGYGYTF | TGTGCCAGCAGTGAAGCGCAGGGGGCAGCCGGCTATGGCTACACCTTC | TRBV6-1 | TRBD1 | TRBJ1-2 | -
CASSSIADQETQYF | TGTGCCAGCAGCTCAATAGCGGACCAAGAGACCCAGTACTTC | TRBV7-3 | - | TRBJ2-5 | -
CASTSGVQETQYF | TGTGCCAGCACCTCGGGAGTCCAAGAGACCCAGTACTTC | TRBV3-1/TRBV3-2 | - | TRBJ2-5 | -
CASCTRQGGKTIQYF | TGTGCCAGCTGCACGCGACAGGGGGGAAAGACGATTCAGTACTTC | TRBV9 | TRBD1 | TRBJ2-4 | -
CASSLSPAGPVAFF | TGTGCCAGCAGTTTATCGCCTGCAGGCCCAGTAGCTTTCTTT | TRBV27 | - | TRBJ1-1 | -
CASSGDRSSYNSPLHF | TGTGCCAGCAGTGGGGACAGGAGCTCCTATAATTCACCCCTCCACTTT | TRBV6-1 | TRBD1 | TRBJ1-6 | few
CASHKAASGGYNEQFF | TGTGCCAGCCATAAAGCGGCTAGCGGGGGCTACAATGAGCAGTTCTTC | TRBV19 | TRBD2 | TRBJ2-1 | -
CASSLSSQAQAFF | TGTGCCAGCAGTTTATCCTCGCAGGCCCAGGCTTTCTTT | TRBV27 | - | TRBJ1-1 | -
CASSFSHYRIQYF | TGTGCCAGCAGTTTTAGCCACTACAGGATTCAGTACTTC | TRBV12-3/TRBV12-4 | - | TRBJ2-4 | -
CATSDSASGNTIYF | TGTGCCACCAGTGACAGCGCCTCTGGAAACACCATATATTTT | TRBV24-1 | - | TRBJ1-3 | -
CAISEGTPKLYEQYF | TGTGCCATCAGTGAGGGGACTCCAAAACTCTACGAGCAGTACTTC | TRBV10-3 | - | TRBJ2-7 | once
CASTLAGARYNEQFF | TGTGCCAGCACCCTAGCGGGAGCTCGATACAATGAGCAGTTCTTC | TRBV27 | TRBD2 | TRBJ2-1 | -
CASSLGSDKTEAFF | TGCGCCAGCAGCTTGGGGTCCGACAAGACTGAAGCTTTCTTT | TRBV5-1 | - | TRBJ1-1 | -
CASSFGVQETQYF | TGTGCCAGCAGCTTCGGAGTCCAAGAGACCCAGTACTTC | TRBV7-2 | - | TRBJ2-5 | -
CASSHGSEKLFF | TGTGCCAGCAGCCACGGGAGTGAAAAACTGTTTTTT | TRBV7-9 | - | TRBJ1-4 | -